A selection of T cell receptor beta chains follows, all from one sample in a study of blood T cell repertoires in COVID-19. Produced via immunoSEQ multiplex PCR; TCRdb's table is partial and in-frame only. The sample includes 390,000 or so clones, around 86% of them seen just once. Material for sequencing was PBMCs or T cells enriched from blood (not recorded which). The receptors shown here come from a woman aged 50 to 60 who had recovered from COVID-19. Each CDR3 is given with its conserved first and last residue. The D gene is left open where the match is weak. Only some rows state a clone size, as once, few, many or a class for expanded clones.

len,abundance,j_gene,v_gene,d_gene,CDR3aa,CDR3nt
12,.,TRBJ2-1,TRBV5-1,.,CASSLDRREQFF,TGCGCCAGCAGCTTGGATCGGAGAGAGCAGTTCTTC
12,.,TRBJ1-1,TRBV4-1,.,CASSPPGFEAFF,TGCGCCAGCAGCCCTCCCGGGTTCGAAGCTTTCTTT
13,.,TRBJ2-1,TRBV7-8,.,CASSLGQAAGQFF,TGTGCCAGCAGCTTAGGACAGGCGGCAGGGCAGTTCTTC
13,.,TRBJ1-5,TRBV6-4,.,CASSSQPNQPQHF,TGTGCCAGCAGTTCACAACCCAATCAGCCCCAGCATTTT
15,few,TRBJ2-7,TRBV6-5,TRBD1,CASSSSGQGAYEQYF,TGTGCCAGCAGTTCCTCGGGACAGGGAGCCTACGAGCAGTACTTC
13,few,TRBJ1-2,TRBV4-2,.,CASSHERQDGYTF,TGTGCCAGCAGCCACGAACGCCAGGATGGCTACACCTTC
14,.,TRBJ2-2,TRBV7-2,.,CASSSTANTGELFF,TGTGCCAGCAGCTCGACAGCGAACACCGGGGAGCTGTTTTTT
18,once,TRBJ1-2,TRBV7-8,.,CASSPWPGPTRDNYGYTF,TGTGCCAGCAGCCCGTGGCCAGGGCCGACCCGAGATAACTATGGCTACACCTTC
18,.,TRBJ1-3,TRBV7-6,TRBD1,CASSYYLGTGGSGNTIYF,TGTGCCAGCAGCTACTACCTCGGGACAGGGGGCTCTGGAAACACCATATATTTT
16,.,TRBJ1-2,TRBV27,TRBD1,CASTQLGTASFYGYTF,TGTGCCAGCACCCAACTCGGGACAGCTTCTTTCTATGGCTACACCTTC
15,.,TRBJ1-4,TRBV19,TRBD1,CASSILGTDNEKLFF,TGTGCCAGTAGTATTCTGGGGACAGATAATGAAAAACTGTTTTTT
17,.,TRBJ1-5,TRBV5-1,TRBD1,CASSGVPDRVRNQPQHF,TGCGCCAGCAGCGGGGTACCCGACAGGGTACGCAATCAGCCCCAGCATTTT
15,.,TRBJ1-2,TRBV2,.,CASSEARAGGDGYTF,TGTGCCAGCAGTGAAGCGCGGGCAGGAGGGGATGGCTACACCTTC
16,.,TRBJ1-2,TRBV3-1/TRBV3-2,TRBD1,CASSQDSTGVSYGYTF,TGTGCCAGCAGCCAAGATAGCACAGGGGTATCCTATGGCTACACCTTC
15,.,TRBJ2-7,TRBV6-5,TRBD1,CASSIIQGAFYEQYF,TGTGCCAGCAGTATAATCCAGGGGGCTTTCTACGAGCAGTACTTC
14,.,TRBJ1-1,TRBV7-9,TRBD1,CASSGQGGNTEAFF,TGTGCCAGCAGCGGCCAGGGGGGGAACACTGAAGCTTTCTTT
18,.,TRBJ2-2,TRBV30,.,CAWSVLPRSQLFSGELFF,TGTGCCTGGAGTGTACTCCCCCGGTCTCAACTCTTCTCCGGGGAGCTGTTTTTT
17,.,TRBJ1-6,TRBV4-2,TRBD1,CASSQVKQGGINSPLHF,TGTGCCAGCAGCCAAGTCAAACAGGGGGGGATCAATTCACCCCTCCACTTT
14,.,TRBJ2-3,TRBV28,.,CASSLGAFEDTQYF,TGTGCCAGCAGTCTAGGGGCCTTCGAAGATACGCAGTATTTT
14,few,TRBJ1-1,TRBV5-1,TRBD1,CASSSGQVGTEAFF,TGCGCCAGCAGCTCGGGACAGGTGGGCACTGAAGCTTTCTTT
15,once,TRBJ1-2,TRBV4-2,TRBD1,CASSQSRDRVYGYTF,TGTGCCAGCAGCCAAAGCCGGGACAGGGTTTATGGCTACACCTTC
15,.,TRBJ1-1,TRBV5-1,TRBD1,CASSAAGQVNTEAFF,TGCGCCAGCAGCGCCGCGGGACAGGTAAACACTGAAGCTTTCTTT
15,.,TRBJ2-5,TRBV7-8,TRBD1,CASSPGQGKGETQYF,TGTGCCAGCAGCCCGGGACAGGGGAAAGGGGAGACCCAGTACTTC
14,.,TRBJ1-2,TRBV4-2,.,CASSQTTGPDGYTF,TGTGCCAGCAGCCAAACCACAGGGCCGGATGGCTACACCTTC
16,.,TRBJ2-7,TRBV4-2,.,CASSQDGSREEYEQYF,TGTGCCAGCAGCCAAGACGGTAGCAGGGAGGAATACGAGCAGTACTTC
16,.,TRBJ2-7,TRBV27,TRBD2,CASSKIGTSGLYEQYF,TGTGCCAGCAGCAAGATTGGGACTAGCGGATTGTACGAGCAGTACTTC
16,.,TRBJ1-2,TRBV4-1,TRBD1,CASSQDWGAGGYGYTF,TGCGCCAGCAGCCAGGACTGGGGGGCAGGGGGATATGGCTACACCTTC
13,.,TRBJ2-3,TRBV27,TRBD1,CASSEGALDTQYF,TGTGCCAGCAGTGAGGGGGCGCTAGATACGCAGTATTTT
18,.,TRBJ1-5,TRBV19,.,CASSILDRQVYSNQPQHF,TGTGCCAGTAGTATCCTTGACCGACAGGTTTATAGCAATCAGCCCCAGCATTTT
14,.,TRBJ1-1,TRBV5-1,TRBD1,CASSYGTENTEAFF,TGCGCCAGCAGCTACGGGACAGAAAACACTGAAGCTTTCTTT
15,.,TRBJ2-7,TRBV19,TRBD1,CASSIRGQGVYEQYF,TGTGCCAGTAGTATAAGGGGACAGGGCGTGTACGAGCAGTACTTC
15,.,TRBJ2-7,TRBV5-1,TRBD2,CASTQGTSGGDEQYF,TGCGCCAGCACCCAAGGGACTAGCGGGGGGGACGAGCAGTACTTC
14,.,TRBJ1-5,TRBV7-2,.,CASSVRDSNQPQHF,TGTGCCAGCAGCGTCCGGGATAGCAATCAGCCCCAGCATTTT
13,.,TRBJ1-1,TRBV19,TRBD1,CATSTGENTEAFF,TGTGCCACCTCGACAGGGGAAAACACTGAAGCTTTCTTT
16,.,TRBJ1-2,TRBV6-2/TRBV6-3,.,CASSYLGIDGNYGYTF,TGTGCCAGCAGTTATCTAGGTATCGACGGTAACTATGGCTACACCTTC
15,once,TRBJ1-5,TRBV6-6,TRBD1,CASSPGTGSNQPQHF,TGTGCCAGCAGCCCCGGGACAGGTTCCAATCAGCCCCAGCATTTT
13,.,TRBJ1-2,TRBV6-5,TRBD1,CASKPTGGFGYTF,TGTGCCAGCAAGCCAACAGGGGGCTTTGGCTACACCTTC
16,.,TRBJ1-2,TRBV11-2,TRBD1,CASSLLSGTALRGYTF,TGTGCCAGCAGCCTACTGTCCGGGACAGCCTTGCGAGGCTACACCTTC
15,once,TRBJ1-1,TRBV5-1,.,CASSLDGQGNTEAFF,TGCGCCAGCAGCTTGGACGGCCAGGGAAACACTGAAGCTTTCTTT
16,.,TRBJ1-1,TRBV4-3,TRBD1,CASSQDTGGMNTEAFF,TGCGCCAGCAGCCAAGATACAGGGGGAATGAACACTGAAGCTTTCTTT
14,.,TRBJ2-7,TRBV2,TRBD1,CASRDTTGSYEQYF,TGTGCCAGCAGAGACACGACAGGGTCCTACGAGCAGTACTTC
13,.,TRBJ2-7,TRBV2,.,CASRGNRGYEQYF,TGTGCCAGCAGGGGGAACCGGGGCTACGAGCAGTACTTC
14,once,TRBJ2-1,TRBV20-1,.,CSASSQNNYNEQFF,TGCAGTGCTAGTTCCCAGAATAACTACAATGAGCAGTTCTTC
14,.,TRBJ1-5,TRBV6-6,.,CASNPIAGNQPQHF,TGTGCCAGCAATCCCATAGCTGGCAATCAGCCCCAGCATTTT
14,.,TRBJ2-7,TRBV7-2,.,CASSPLESNYEQYF,TGTGCCAGCAGCCCACTTGAGAGCAACTACGAGCAGTACTTC
15,.,TRBJ1-1,TRBV5-1,TRBD1,CASTRDRVMNTEAFF,TGCGCCAGCACCCGGGACAGGGTAATGAACACTGAAGCTTTCTTT
14,.,TRBJ1-3,TRBV7-2,.,CASRTDSSGNTIYF,TGTGCCAGCAGAACAGACAGCTCTGGAAACACCATATATTTT
14,.,TRBJ2-7,TRBV5-1,.,CASSWGDAVYEQYF,TGCGCCAGCAGCTGGGGGGACGCGGTCTACGAGCAGTACTTC